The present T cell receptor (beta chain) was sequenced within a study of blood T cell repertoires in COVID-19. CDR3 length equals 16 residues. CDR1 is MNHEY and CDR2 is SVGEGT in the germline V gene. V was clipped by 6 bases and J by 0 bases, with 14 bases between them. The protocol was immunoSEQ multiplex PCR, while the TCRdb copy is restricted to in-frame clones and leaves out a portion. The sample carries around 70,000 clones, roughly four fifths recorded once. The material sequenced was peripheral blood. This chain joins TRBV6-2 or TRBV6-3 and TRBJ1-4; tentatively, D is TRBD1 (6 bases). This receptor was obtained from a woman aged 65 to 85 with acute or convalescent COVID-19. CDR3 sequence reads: CASSDRTDSTNEKLFF. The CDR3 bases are TGTGCCAGCAGCGACAGGACTGATTCAACTAATGAAAAACTGTTTTTT.